This T cell receptor beta chain came from a study of metastatic and nonmetastatic thyroid tumors. In this sample, this clone turned up a few times. The entire patient cohort was treatment-naive prior to thyroid surgery. With MiXCR, TCRdb called clones anew from the PCR reads. Among around 38,000 clones, roughly a quarter were seen once, and the ten largest hold around 9.5%. With 6 bases removed from V and 0 bases from J, the gap between germline ends came to 15 bases. CDR3 length equals 15 residues. Germline values: CDR1 DFQATT, CDR2 SNEGSKA (reference sequence). The J gene is TRBJ2-1, the V gene TRBV20-1; unclear D gene. The sequencing sample was made of blood. This clonotype was sampled from a female donor with papillary thyroid cancer or a benign thyroid nodule (not recorded which). Some clones in this sample may be carry-over from other donors' samples. Written as DNA, the CDR3 is TGCAGTGCGCCCCCGGTGGATAGCTCCTACAATGAGCAGTTCTTC. Translating it yields CSAPPVDSSYNEQFF.